This TCR beta chain originates from a study of tumor and adjacent non-tumor tissue in lung cancer (dated by TCRdb to 2016 to 2019). With respect to the entire study: Patients with adenocarcinoma (about 12), squamous cell carcinoma (2) and small cell lung cancer (1) were included in the cohort. The roughly 15 patients were aged roughly 31 to 80 years, included ten or so men and 5 women, and had TNM stage I to III disease. In total, sequencing yielded 125,075,908 productive TCRbeta reads, which works out to an average of around 4.2 million reads per sample. Bulk TCRbeta repertoires were compared between lung tumor tissue and matched distant non-tumor lung tissue obtained from fewer than 18 lung cancer patients. For each patient, one tumor sample and one normal lung sample were taken, giving 25 to 30 paired specimens that underwent TCRbeta CDR3 sequencing. What the authors observed across the whole study: TCR diversity (inverse Simpson) was significantly higher in tumor than in normal lung tissue (about 400 vs 150, P = 0.0075, Mann-Whitney U test). Neither the sequencing platform nor unique molecular identifiers are mentioned in the methods. In normal lung, the top 100 clones accounted for a significantly larger cumulative share of the repertoire than in tumor tissue. Peripheral blood was not sequenced, so blood TCRbeta repertoires in these lung cancer patients were not examined. TCR diversity was significantly higher in younger patients, and higher tumor TCR diversity was associated with shorter overall and disease-free survival. The cohort had only around 14 patients, and the authors noted that larger samples and more detailed clinical data are needed.

The CDR3 sequence holds 17 residues, the cysteine and phenylalanine included. The kept DNA is CDR3 alone, 51 bases in frame from the first base. The germline V gene provides CDR1 MNHEY and CDR2 SVGEGT. RNA was extracted from bulk unsorted tissue and checked for quality with a NanoDrop ND-1000 and an Agilent 2100. For the normal lung samples, distant non-tumor tissue was collected more than 3 cm away from the tumor edge. All donors had newly diagnosed lung cancer, had not received prior chemotherapy, and were admitted for thoracic surgery in China between August and November 2014. Anyone who had undergone radiotherapy or chemotherapy before, or who had another cancer at the same time, was left out of the study. Pieces of surgical tissue measuring about 1-2.1 cm3 were kept in RNAlater solution and held at -80 degrees C until needed. The library came from multiplex PCR. TCRdb shows the sequencer as Illumina HiSeq 2500. TCRbeta libraries were constructed through three rounds of nested PCR with primers (Table S4) according to protocols modified from ARM-PCR. Before sequencing, PCR products of 200-500 bp were cut from the gel and purified using the QIAquick gel extraction kit. Regarding the original processing steps: Trimmomatic was used to clean the reads, FLASH merged the cleaned reads into complete CDR3 sequences, and MiTCR assigned the sequences to V(D)J germline segments. Clonal diversity was computed as the inverse Simpson's index with VDJtools. In-frame sequences without a premature stop codon were defined as productive reads. TCRdb trimmed public reads at Q25 via fastp, called clones via MiXCR and kept in-frame beta chains. Here each entry gathers all rows of one CDR3 protein and keeps the most common genes and DNA. These V and J calls originate from TCRdb's pipeline instead of the authors' own analysis. Across this sample there are 65,000 to 85,000 distinct CDR3 sequences, with around 76% seen only once. The ten largest clones take up around 45% of the sample.

About this clonotype: Its antigen has not been determined. The junction departs from germline at one end; a sequencing error may be responsible.

Sequencing was carried out using distant non-tumor lung tissue. The TCR was taken from a man aged 60 to 75 with non-small cell lung cancer. The chain is made from TRBV6-2 or TRBV6-3 and TRBJ2-1, with TRBD2 identical over 7 junction bases. The CDR3 corresponds to CTSSYKIRGSFPPEQSF. The DNA reads TGTACCAGCAGTTACAAAATACGCGGGAGTTTCCCCCCTGAGCAGTCCTTC.